What follows are 12 T cell receptor beta chains derived from one specimen sequenced in a study of T cells in Graves' hyperthyroidism and ophthalmopathy (dated by TCRdb to about 2019). The library was built by means of multiplex PCR. The sequencing machine was an Illumina HiSeq 2000. The TCR beta CDR3 regions were amplified from the RNA transcripts. The first round of RT-PCR for the TCR CDR3 was performed with the HTBI primer set and the Qiagen OneStep RT-PCR kit. In-frame beta chains were kept once TCRdb had trimmed the public reads at Q25 with fastp and called clones with MiXCR. Each CDR3 protein gets just one entry, which takes the most common genes and DNA from the rows behind it. The sample data list nearly 110,000 distinct CDR3 sequences, and approximately 15% of these were observed just once. The ten biggest clones cover roughly 40% of the sample. The sequencing input was blood. The receptors shown here come from a woman between 50 and 59 years old with Graves' hyperthyroidism.

J is TRBJ2-7 and V is TRBV5-5; 7 positions match TRBD1. Per the germline V gene, CDR1 is SGHKS and CDR2 is YYEKEE (reference sequence). V shed 4 bases and J 4 bases; nucleotides not matched to a gene: 14. The CDR3 has 16 amino acids. CDR3: CASSPVSRQGVYEQYF. CDR3 in DNA: TGTGCCAGCAGCCCGGTCAGTAGACAGGGTGTTTACGAGCAGTACTTC. Full variable domain (outside the CDR3, taken from reference TRBV5-5 and TRBJ2-7): DAGVTQSPTHLIKTRGQQVTLRCSPISGHKSVSWYQQVLGQGPQFIFQYYEKEERGRGNFPDRFSARQFPNYSSELNVNALLLGDSALYLCASSPVSRQGVYEQYFGPGTRLTVT.

This clonotype was seen repeatedly, ten times or more. This CDR3 is CASRWTANYGYTF. DNA for the CDR3: TGTGCCAGCAGGTGGACCGCTAACTATGGCTACACCTTC. The rearrangement links TRBV12-3 or TRBV12-4 to TRBJ1-2, with no clear D. The V and J ends lost 6 bases and 0 bases respectively, with 8 bases between them. CDR3 length: 13 amino acids.

This clonotype was counted only a few times. The V gene is TRBV6-1, the J gene TRBJ2-6, with D perhaps matching TRBD2 (5 bases). CDR1 and CDR2 (germline): MNHNS, SASEGT. The V end was cut by 10 bases, the J end by 0 bases, with 16 bases between. The CDR3 covers 16 residues. As DNA, the CDR3 is TGTGCCACCCTCTTGCAGGCGGGCTCTGGGGCCAACGTCCTGACTTTC. As protein: CATLLQAGSGANVLTF.

Many counts were recorded for this clonotype. This chain joins TRBV2 and TRBJ2-1, with 9 bases identical to TRBD1. The CDR3 consists of 14 residues. CDR1 is SNHLY, CDR2 FYNNEI, per germline. Trimming took 7 bases from V and 4 from J; bases not matched to a gene: 5. CDR3 in DNA: TGTGCCAGCAACTCCGGGACAGGGTACAATGAGCAGTTCTTC. Its translation: CASNSGTGYNEQFF.

This clonotype appeared many times. Possible read error: a much larger clone is one base away. The J gene is TRBJ2-1, the V gene TRBV28; 7 nucleotides agree with TRBD1. Germline V gene data show CDR1 as MDHEN and CDR2 as SYDVKM. The CDR3 consists of 13 residues. Losses at the gene ends were 11 bases for V and 4 bases for J; bases not matched to a gene: 8. The CDR3 reads CASSGTVYNEQFF. The CDR3 bases are TGTGCCTCCTCCGGGACAGTATACAATGAGCAGTTCTTC.

The table lists this clonotype with a few counts. The J gene is TRBJ1-6, the V gene TRBV12-3 or TRBV12-4; 7 positions agree with TRBD1. J was trimmed by 7 bases and V by 1 base; bases with no gene match: 1. This CDR3 is 14 amino acids long. CDR3 in amino acids: CASSLGGQNSPLHF. DNA of the CDR3: TGTGCCAGCAGTTTAGGGGGACAGAATTCACCCCTCCACTTT.

This clonotype was seen at least ten times. The CDR3 DNA sequence: TGTGCCATCAGGCTGGTGTTTAGGACTAGGGACAATGAGCAGTTCTTC. Its translation: CAIRLVFRTRDNEQFF. The chain links TRBV10-3 to TRBJ2-1, with 7 bases lining up with TRBD2. V dropped 6 bases and J dropped 5; count of bases not matched to a gene: 13. The CDR3 is made up of 16 amino acids. Per germline, CDR1 ENHRY and CDR2 SYGVKD.

In this sample, this clonotype turned up many times. The V and J genes are TRBV7-3 and TRBJ2-5; D unresolved. The CDR3 runs 14 residues. CDR1 SGHTA and CDR2 FQGTGA come from the germline V gene. Trimming took off 3 bases at V and 2 bases at J, with 10 bases between the two ends. The CDR3: CASSFSGRQETQYF. CDR3 DNA: TGTGCCAGCAGCTTCTCTGGACGTCAAGAGACCCAGTACTTC.

This clonotype was observed at least ten times. V gene TRBV2 combines with J gene TRBJ2-2; D gene uncertain. V was pared by 0 bases and J by 5 bases, with 7 bases between. The CDR3 sequence is 14 residues long. CDR1 is SNHLY and CDR2 is FYNNEI in the germline V gene. DNA for the CDR3: TGTGCCAGCAGTGAAGCCACCAGGACCGGGGAGCTGTTTTTT. Protein: CASSEATRTGELFF.

This clonotype came up many times. The rearrangement joins TRBV6-1 to TRBJ1-1, with D possibly being TRBD1 (5 bases). Trimming cost V 7 bases and J 5 bases, with 8 bases left between them. Germline-derived CDR1 and CDR2 are MNHNS and SASEGT. This CDR3 contains 11 residues. Here the CDR3 reads CASKQATEAFF. The CDR3, as DNA: TGTGCCAGCAAACAGGCAACTGAAGCTTTCTTT.

This clonotype occurred many times. This chain joins TRBV20-1 and TRBJ2-7, with D maybe TRBD1 (6 bases). Between the trimmed V and J ends, which lost 3 bases and 4 bases, there was a span of 7 bases. The CDR3 sequence is 11 residues long. Germline V gene sequence: CDR1 DFQATT, CDR2 SNEGSKA (reference sequence). CDR3 protein: CSARQGYEQYV. The DNA for the CDR3 is TGCAGTGCTAGGCAGGGGTACGAGCAGTACGTC.

This clonotype was picked up a small number of times. A much bigger clone sits one base away, suggesting this may be a read error. This chain joins TRBV9 and TRBJ1-2; 8 bases fit TRBD1. Germline CDR1 SGDLS, CDR2 YYNGEE. The CDR3 contains 15 residues. CDR3: CAGSASGGGLYGYTF. DNA for the CDR3: TGTGCCGGCAGCGCGTCAGGGGGCGGCCTATACGGCTACACCTTC.